Presented here are 25 T cell receptor beta chains from one specimen sequenced in a study of cytomegalovirus exposure and HLA in healthy donors. Vbeta (60) and Jbeta (13) primers were used in the PCR. TCRdb keeps only in-frame clones here, not all; method: immunoSEQ multiplex PCR. This sample carries about 88,000 clones, 70% to 90% of them seen once, and the ten largest clones take roughly 2.2%. Material for sequencing was PBMCs. These receptor sequences come from a man younger than 30 in good health and CMV-seronegative.

This clone was counted a single time. This chain uses TRBV7-9 with TRBJ2-3; unclear D gene. V was clipped by 5 bases and J by 1 base, with 10 bases between them. Germline CDR1 is SEHNR and CDR2 is FQNEAQ (reference sequence). The CDR3 covers 14 residues. CDR3 sequence: CASSVERGTDTQYF. In nucleotides, the CDR3 is TGTGCCAGCAGCGTGGAGAGAGGCACAGATACGCAGTATTTT.

This chain connects TRBV5-1 to TRBJ2-2; 8 bases agree with TRBD1. V gave up 2 bases and J gave up 1 base; unmatched junction bases: 10. This CDR3 has 18 amino acids. CDR1 and CDR2 from the germline V gene are SGHRS and YFSETQ. The CDR3 reads CASSLARTGSLNTGELFF. The CDR3 region has the DNA TGCGCCAGCAGCTTAGCAAGGACAGGGAGTTTGAACACCGGGGAGCTGTTTTTT.

This rearrangement joins TRBV7-9 to TRBJ2-2, with 11 bases fitting TRBD2. Germline-derived CDR1 and CDR2 are SEHNR and FQNEAQ (reference sequence). V lost 3 bases to trimming and J lost 4 bases; unmatched junction nucleotides: 7. CDR3 length: 17 amino acids. The CDR3 reads CASSFLGLAVITGELFF. The DNA of the CDR3 is TGTGCCAGCAGCTTCTTGGGACTAGCGGTGATCACCGGGGAGCTGTTTTTT. Full variable domain (rest looked up from reference TRBV7-9 and TRBJ2-2): DTGVSQNPRHKITKRGQNVTFRCDPISEHNRLYWYRQTLGQGPEFLTYFQNEAQLEKSRLLSDRFSAERPKGSFSTLEIQRTEQGDSAMYLCASSFLGLAVITGELFFGEGSRLTVL.

This chain connects TRBV5-4 to TRBJ2-2, with TRBD1 matching 7 bases. Germline assignment: CDR1 SGHNT and CDR2 YYREEE (reference sequence). With V trimmed by 9 bases and J by 1 base, 9 bases remained unmatched. The CDR3 runs to 15 residues. The CDR3 DNA follows: TGTGCCAAATACTCAGACAGGGTGAACACCGGGGAGCTGTTTTTT. Translation: CAKYSDRVNTGELFF.

This chain connects TRBV5-1 to TRBJ2-1; 8 positions agree with TRBD2. CDR1 and CDR2 (germline): SGHRS, YFSETQ. V trimming: 0 bases; J trimming: 7 bases; junction bases outside the gene matches: 12. The CDR3 has 17 amino acids. The CDR3 sequence: CASSLEPIGTRGNEQFF. CDR3 in DNA: TGCGCCAGCAGCTTGGAGCCGATCGGGACTAGAGGGAATGAGCAGTTCTTC.

V and J are TRBV7-2 and TRBJ2-2, with D perhaps matching TRBD2 (6 bases). Germline CDR1 reads SGHTA; CDR2 reads FQGNSA. The CDR3 loop spans 18 amino acids. With 4 bases removed from V and 0 bases from J, the gap between germline ends came to 18 bases. The CDR3 is CASSSGGASAANTGELFF. Written as DNA, the CDR3 is TGTGCCAGCAGCTCAGGAGGGGCTAGCGCGGCGAACACCGGGGAGCTGTTTTTT.

Comment on this clone: Germline and junction disagree at one end, which may indicate a read error. The chain links TRBV19 to TRBJ1-2; D remains unclear. The germline V gene encodes CDR1 LNHDA and CDR2 SQIVND (reference sequence). The CDR3 covers 14 residues. CDR3 sequence: CASSSGRDNYGYTF. The CDR3 DNA sequence: TGTGCCAGTAGTAGCGGGAGGGATAACTATGGCTACACCTTT.

The rearrangement joins TRBV5-4 to TRBJ2-1, with D possibly being TRBD1 (6 bases). The CDR3 consists of 15 residues. V shed 3 bases and J shed 2 bases, with 12 bases lying between them. Germline lookup yields CDR1 SGHNT and CDR2 YYREEE (reference sequence). The CDR3 DNA is TGTGCCAGCAGCTCATCGGACAGAACCTACAATGAGCAGTTCTTC. Translating it yields CASSSSDRTYNEQFF.

The genes are TRBV4-1 and TRBJ1-5; 8 nucleotides align to TRBD1. V shed 0 bases, J shed 1 base, and the junction held 2 bases outside the gene matches. This CDR3 is 16 amino acids long. Germline V lookup: CDR1 MGHRA, CDR2 YSYEKL. The CDR3 sequence: CASSQEGDRSNQPQHF. In nucleotides, the CDR3 is TGCGCCAGCAGCCAAGAAGGGGACAGGAGCAATCAGCCCCAGCATTTT.

The genes are TRBV5-1 and TRBJ1-2; D is possibly TRBD1 (5 bases). CDR3 length equals 15 residues. Trimming cost V 2 bases and J 4 bases, with 15 bases left between them. In germline, CDR1 is SGHRS, CDR2 YFSETQ. The CDR3 loop reads CASSLPSGQGYGYTF. The CDR3 region has the DNA TGCGCCAGCAGCTTACCCTCTGGGCAGGGCTATGGCTACACCTTC.

The chain joins TRBV13 to TRBJ2-7; possible D gene TRBD2, 6 bases. The V end was cut by 0 bases, the J end by 6 bases, with 15 bases between. Germline-derived CDR1 and CDR2 are PRHDT and FYEKMQ (reference sequence). The CDR3 totals 15 residues. The CDR3 protein is CASSLGRGPRGEQYF. The CDR3 coding sequence is TGTGCCAGCAGCTTAGGGCGGGGTCCGAGGGGCGAGCAGTACTTC.

The V and J genes are TRBV5-1 and TRBJ2-3; D is perhaps TRBD1 (5 bases). The CDR3 runs 13 residues. CDR1 and CDR2 (germline): SGHRS, YFSETQ. Trimming pared 5 bases from V and 7 bases from J, leaving 14 bases between. DNA for the CDR3: TGCGCCAGCAGGCAGGACAACTCCTATACGCAGTATTTT. It codes for CASRQDNSYTQYF.

V and J are TRBV7-2 and TRBJ2-2; 8 bases line up with TRBD2. V lost 5 bases, J lost 8 bases, and 10 bases stayed unmatched. Germline loops: CDR1 SGHTA, CDR2 FQGNSA. This CDR3 is built from 15 residues. The CDR3 DNA sequence: TGTGCCAGCAGCCCAGACATCCAGCGGGAGGGGGAGCTGTTTTTT. Its translation is CASSPDIQREGELFF.

J is TRBJ2-7 and V is TRBV11-2; the D gene is possibly TRBD1 (8 bases). V was trimmed by 2 bases and J by 3 bases, leaving 14 bases between them. The CDR3 length is 15 residues. CDR1 is SGHAT, CDR2 FQNNGV, per germline. The CDR3 protein is CASSLYTGGDYEQYF. CDR3 nucleotides: TGTGCCAGCAGCTTATACACAGGGGGGGACTACGAGCAGTACTTC.

The chain uses TRBV27 and TRBJ2-3; maybe TRBD1 (6 bases). The CDR3 extends over 15 amino acids. The germline gives CDR1 MNHEY, CDR2 SMNVEV (reference sequence). Trimming removed 4 bases from V and 1 base from J, with 12 bases in between. The chain's CDR3 is CASSSQGRGTDTQYF. DNA of the CDR3: TGTGCCAGCAGTTCCCAGGGGCGAGGCACAGATACGCAGTATTTT.

J is TRBJ2-1 and V is TRBV6-4; unclear D gene. V lost 6 bases to trimming and J lost 0 bases, with 12 bases between them. This CDR3 spans 15 amino acids. Germline CDR1 and CDR2: MRHNA and SNTAGT. This CDR3 reads CASSPGRSSYNEQFF. The DNA for the CDR3 is TGTGCCAGCAGCCCCGGTCGGAGCTCCTACAATGAGCAGTTCTTC.

The chain recombines TRBV10-3 with TRBJ2-7, with TRBD2 matching over 10 bases. Germline CDR1 is ENHRY and CDR2 is SYGVKD. V lost 4 bases and J lost 2; bases outside the gene matches: 2. The CDR3 has 14 amino acids. The DNA of the CDR3 is TGTGCCATCAGTGGGACTAGCGGCACCTACGAGCAGTACTTC. It translates to CAISGTSGTYEQYF.

This clone was recorded once. The J gene is TRBJ2-6, the V gene TRBV9; 7 bases agree with TRBD1. The junction had 8 bases not matched to a gene; V was cut back by 0 bases and J by 2 bases. The CDR3 is made up of 18 amino acids. The germline V gene has CDR1 SGDLS and CDR2 YYNGEE. CDR3 sequence (DNA): TGTGCCAGCAGCGTAGTTCCAGGGGGACCTACTGGGGCCAACGTCCTGACTTTC. It is translated as CASSVVPGGPTGANVLTF.

This rearrangement joins TRBV28 to TRBJ2-7, with a weak D call TRBD1 (6 bases). From germline, CDR1 is MDHEN and CDR2 SYDVKM. The CDR3 loop spans 17 amino acids. V was trimmed by 6 bases and J by 2 bases, leaving 23 bases between them. This CDR3 reads CASSLAGTNSLPYEQYF. DNA of the CDR3: TGTGCCAGCAGCTTAGCCGGGACAAACTCATTACCCTACGAGCAGTACTTC. The full variable domain, rest sourced from reference TRBV28 and TRBJ2-7, is DVKVTQSSRYLVKRTGEKVFLECVQDMDHENMFWYRQDPGLGLRLIYFSYDVKMKEKGDIPEGYSVSREKKERFSLILESASTNQTSMYLCASSLAGTNSLPYEQYFGPGTRLTVT.

This clone is a singleton in its sample. The chain links TRBV6-5 to TRBJ2-3, with D perhaps matching TRBD1 (5 bases). This CDR3 is 16 amino acids long. V was trimmed by 2 bases and J by 0 bases, leaving 12 bases between them. Germline V gene lookup returns CDR1 MNHEY and CDR2 SVGAGI. The CDR3 is CASSYGATTSTDTQYF. DNA for the CDR3: TGTGCCAGCAGTTACGGGGCGACAACTAGCACAGATACGCAGTATTTT.

V and J are TRBV15 and TRBJ2-5; 7 bases are shared with TRBD1. The assigned J gene may be wrong: the sequence end matches TRBJ2-7 better. Germline V gives CDR1 LNHNV, CDR2 YYDKDF (reference sequence). This CDR3 region has 15 residues. The CDR3 DNA reads as TGTGCCACCAGCAAGGACTTGACAGGGTCCTACGAGCAGTACTTC. This translates into CATSKDLTGSYEQYF.

The V gene is TRBV28, the J gene TRBJ2-7; D is perhaps TRBD2 (6 bases). V was clipped by 4 bases and J by 0 bases, with 10 bases between them. The CDR3 extends over 14 amino acids. Germline V lookup: CDR1 MDHEN, CDR2 SYDVKM. This chain's CDR3 is CASSWYGSSYEQYF. Written as DNA, the CDR3 is TGTGCCAGCAGTTGGTACGGGAGCTCCTACGAGCAGTACTTC.

V usage is TRBV6-5 and J usage is TRBJ1-5; 8 bases fit TRBD1. The germline CDR1 and CDR2 sequences are MNHEY and SVGAGI. The CDR3 covers 14 residues. V dropped 2 bases and J dropped 9; count of bases not matched to a gene: 6. CDR3 nucleotide sequence: TGTGCCAGCAGTTACGGGCAGGGGGCAACGCCCCAGCATTTT. Residues: CASSYGQGATPQHF.

The V gene is TRBV9, the J gene TRBJ1-2; 10 bases line up with TRBD1. V dropped 2 bases and J dropped 4; count of bases not matched to a gene: 5. CDR3 length equals 15 residues. Germline V gives CDR1 SGDLS, CDR2 YYNGEE. DNA of the CDR3: TGTGCCAGCAGCGTGGGGACAGGGGCTGGCTATGGCTACACCTTC. Encoded protein: CASSVGTGAGYGYTF.

The gene calls are TRBV5-1 and TRBJ1-1; D gene uncertain. CDR3 length: 14 residues. V lost 3 bases to trimming and J lost 10 bases, with 19 bases between them. Germline values: CDR1 SGHRS, CDR2 YFSETQ. DNA for the CDR3: TGCGCCAGCAGCTCGGAGACCGTCCCCTTCGGAGCTTTCTTT. Encoded protein: CASSSETVPFGAFF.